The 14 T cell receptor beta chains given below trace back to one sample, sequenced in a study of cytomegalovirus exposure and HLA in healthy donors. PCR involved 60 Vbeta and 13 Jbeta primers. Using immunoSEQ multiplex PCR, the repertoire was profiled, and TCRdb retains in-frame clones only, with some absent. In the table there are 150,000 to 200,000 clones, about four fifths of which are singletons. Input material: PBMCs. The receptor set was obtained from a woman aged 30 to 39 in good health and CMV-seropositive.

The genes are TRBV5-6 and TRBJ1-3, with D unresolved. The germline V gene has CDR1 SGHDT and CDR2 YYEEEE. This CDR3 region has 18 residues. Deletions cut 1 base from V and 6 bases from J, with 23 bases between. The CDR3 region is CASSLFEGLWKVENTIYF. The CDR3 nucleotides are TGTGCCAGCAGCTTGTTTGAGGGCTTGTGGAAGGTGGAAAACACCATATATTTT. Together with reference TRBV5-6 and TRBJ1-3, the CDR3 gives the full variable domain: DAGVTQSPTHLIKTRGQQVTLRCSPKSGHDTVSWYQQALGQGPQFIFQYYEEEERQRGNFPDRFSGHQFPNYSSELNVNALLLGDSALYLCASSLFEGLWKVENTIYFGEGSWLTVV.

V and J are TRBV25-1 and TRBJ2-4; D remains unclear. The CDR3 sequence is 14 residues long. Germline V lookup: CDR1 MGHDK, CDR2 SYGVNS. V was trimmed by 9 bases and J by 5 bases, leaving 17 bases between them. In nucleotides, the CDR3 is TGTGCCAGTAAAAAAGGTAGCTGCGAAAACATTCAGTACTTC. Translated, it gives CASKKGSCENIQYF.

This rearrangement joins TRBV6-6 to TRBJ1-5; TRBD1 might be the D (5 bases). This CDR3 is built from 14 residues. V lost 2 bases and J 2 bases, leaving 7 bases between the germline ends. Germline assignment: CDR1 MNHNY and CDR2 SVGAGI (reference sequence). The CDR3 sequence is CASSYGAGNQPQHF. CDR3 sequence (DNA): TGTGCCAGCAGTTACGGGGCCGGCAATCAGCCCCAGCATTTT.

This clone occurred a few times. This sequence joins TRBV25-1 and TRBJ2-7; 7 bases match TRBD2. There are 12 residues in the CDR3. With 7 bases clipped from V and 5 bases from J, the junction kept 5 bases outside the gene matches. Germline lookup yields CDR1 MGHDK and CDR2 SYGVNS. CDR3 DNA: TGTGCCAGCACCGAGGGAGGGGACGAGCAGTACTTC. This sequence encodes CASTEGGDEQYF.

The genes are TRBV23-1 and TRBJ1-1, with 7 nucleotides matching TRBD1. TRBV23-1 is labeled an ORF, and its function is uncertain. With V trimmed by 2 bases and J by 7 bases, 4 bases remained unmatched. The CDR3 sequence is 13 residues long. CDR3 residues: CASSQPQGVEAFF. In DNA form, the CDR3 reads TGCGCCAGCAGTCAACCCCAGGGGGTTGAAGCTTTCTTT.

Points on this clone: The sample has other DNA sequences that encode this CDR3 too. The chain links TRBV29-1 to TRBJ1-1; 7 nucleotides agree with TRBD1. The germline V gene has CDR1 SQVTM and CDR2 ANQGSEA. Trimming removed 7 bases from V and 8 bases from J; junction bases left unmatched: 7. This CDR3 has 11 residues. In DNA, the CDR3 is TGCAGCGCGACGGACAGGCCAGAAGCTTTCTTT. Protein sequence: CSATDRPEAFF.

The gene calls are TRBV28 and TRBJ1-5; maybe TRBD1 (5 bases). Germline CDR1 is MDHEN and CDR2 is SYDVKM. There are 15 residues in the CDR3. The germline V and J ends were trimmed by 3 bases and 0 bases, with 9 bases remaining between them. The CDR3 DNA reads TGTGCCAGCAGTTTGTGGACAAATAGCAATCAGCCCCAGCATTTT. Residues: CASSLWTNSNQPQHF. Variable domain in full (rest from reference TRBV28 and TRBJ1-5): DVKVTQSSRYLVKRTGEKVFLECVQDMDHENMFWYRQDPGLGLRLIYFSYDVKMKEKGDIPEGYSVSREKKERFSLILESASTNQTSMYLCASSLWTNSNQPQHFGDGTRLSIL.

The chain has TRBV7-9 and TRBJ2-7; TRBD2 matches at 12 bases. Germline V gene data show CDR1 as SEHNR and CDR2 as FQNEAQ (reference sequence). Unmatched junction bases numbered 6, after V lost 5 bases and J lost 4 bases. CDR3 length: 15 amino acids. This chain's CDR3 is CASSLRTSGEYEQYF. The CDR3 DNA sequence: TGTGCCAGCAGCCTGAGGACTAGCGGGGAGTACGAGCAGTACTTC.

The rearrangement joins TRBV19 to TRBJ1-2; TRBD1 agrees at 7 bases. With 7 bases clipped from V and 4 bases from J, the junction kept 12 bases outside the gene matches. This CDR3 comprises 15 residues. CDR1 is LNHDA, CDR2 SQIVND, per germline (reference sequence). CDR3 residues: CASTRRTGDIYGYTF. The CDR3, as DNA: TGTGCCAGTACCAGAAGGACAGGAGACATCTATGGCTACACCTTC.

This clone has more than one count but fewer than ten. The J gene is TRBJ2-1, the V gene TRBV4-3; 9 nucleotides align to TRBD2. This CDR3 has 17 residues. Germline V gene data show CDR1 as LGHNA and CDR2 as YSLEER. Trimming at V came to 1 base and at J to 3 bases, leaving 7 bases not matched to a gene. CDR3 protein: CASSQARRGGIYNEQFF. In DNA, the CDR3 is TGCGCCAGCAGCCAAGCACGGCGGGGGGGCATCTACAATGAGCAGTTCTTC.

V gene TRBV9 combines with J gene TRBJ2-3; 9 bases map to TRBD2. This CDR3 is built from 21 residues. The J segment lost 0 bases and the V segment lost 2 bases, leaving 19 bases of the junction unmatched. The V gene's germline CDR1 is SGDLS and CDR2 YYNGEE. In DNA form, the CDR3 reads TGTGCCAGCAGCGTTCGCCCCTTAGGCGGGAGGGTACTCCCTAGCACAGATACGCAGTATTTT. Its protein product is CASSVRPLGGRVLPSTDTQYF.

The chain links TRBV15 to TRBJ2-7; 8 positions agree with TRBD1. Germline V gives CDR1 LNHNV, CDR2 YYDKDF (reference sequence). CDR3 size: 15 residues. V gave up 0 bases and J gave up 4 bases; unmatched junction bases: 5. The CDR3 sequence is CATSREQGARYEQYF. DNA of the CDR3: TGTGCCACCAGCAGAGAGCAGGGGGCGAGGTACGAGCAGTACTTC.

For this clone: The junction differs from germline at one of its ends, possibly a read error. The rearrangement joins TRBV7-9 to TRBJ2-3, with TRBD2 matching 9 bases. The CDR3 totals 14 residues. Germline-derived CDR1 and CDR2 are SEHNR and FQNEAQ (reference sequence). The CDR3 coding sequence is TGTGCCAGCAGCAACGACGGGGGGCGGGAGGGCAGTAATTTT. This translates into CASSNDGGREGSNF.

This clone showed up just a few times. The chain joins TRBV6-1 to TRBJ2-2; D unresolved. Trimming took 3 bases from V and 2 from J, leaving 13 bases between them. The length of the CDR3 is 16 residues. CDR1 is MNHNS, CDR2 SASEGT, per germline. CDR3 coding DNA: TGTGCCAGCAGTGACTTATACCAGGATAACACCGGGGAGCTGTTTTTT. Encoded protein: CASSDLYQDNTGELFF.